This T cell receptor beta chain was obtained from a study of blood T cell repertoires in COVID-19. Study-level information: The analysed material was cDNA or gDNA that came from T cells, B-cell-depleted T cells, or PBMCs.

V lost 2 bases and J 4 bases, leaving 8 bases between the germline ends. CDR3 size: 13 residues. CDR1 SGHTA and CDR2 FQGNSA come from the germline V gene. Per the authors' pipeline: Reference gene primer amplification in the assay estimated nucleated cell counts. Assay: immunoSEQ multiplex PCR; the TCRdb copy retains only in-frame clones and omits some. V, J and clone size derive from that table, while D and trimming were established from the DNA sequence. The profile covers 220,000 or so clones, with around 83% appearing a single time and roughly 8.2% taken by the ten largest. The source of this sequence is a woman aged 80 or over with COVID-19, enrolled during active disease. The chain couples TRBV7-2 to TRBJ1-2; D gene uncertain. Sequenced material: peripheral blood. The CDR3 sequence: CASSLQRGYGYTF. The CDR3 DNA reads TGTGCCAGCAGCTTACAACGGGGCTATGGCTACACCTTC.